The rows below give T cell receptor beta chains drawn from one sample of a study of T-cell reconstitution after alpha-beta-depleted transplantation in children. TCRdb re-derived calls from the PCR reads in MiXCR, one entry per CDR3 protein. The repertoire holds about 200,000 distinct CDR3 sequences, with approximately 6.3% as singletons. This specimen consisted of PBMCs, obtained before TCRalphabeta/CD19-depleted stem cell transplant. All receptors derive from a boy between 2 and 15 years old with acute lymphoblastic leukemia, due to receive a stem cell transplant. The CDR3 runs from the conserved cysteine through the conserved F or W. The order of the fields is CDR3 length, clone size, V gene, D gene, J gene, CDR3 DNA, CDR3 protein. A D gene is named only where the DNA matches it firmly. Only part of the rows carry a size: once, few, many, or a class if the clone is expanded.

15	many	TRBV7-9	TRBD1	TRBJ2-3	TGTGCCAGCAGTCACGGGACAGGGACGGCAGATACGCAGTATTTT	CASSHGTGTADTQYF
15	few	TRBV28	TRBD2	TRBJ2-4	TGTGCCAGCGGGTCCGACGGACTAGCGGCCCCGATTCAGTACTTC	CASGSDGLAAPIQYF
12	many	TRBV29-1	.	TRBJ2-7	TGCAGCGTCCAGGGGATCACCTACGAGCAGTACTTC	CSVQGITYEQYF
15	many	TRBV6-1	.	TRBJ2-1	TGTGCCAGCAGTGAAGCAACTAGCCGGGGCAATGAGCAGTTCTTC	CASSEATSRGNEQFF
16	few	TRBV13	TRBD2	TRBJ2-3	TGTGCCAGCAGCTCACGGACTAGCGGGAAGACAGATACGCAGTATTTT	CASSSRTSGKTDTQYF
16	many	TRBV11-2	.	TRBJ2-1	TGTGCCAGCAGCTTAGCCGGTCGGTCTTTCTACAATGAGCAGTTCTTC	CASSLAGRSFYNEQFF
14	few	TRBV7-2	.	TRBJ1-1	TGTGCCAGCAGTCGGTCAGGGGAGAACACTGAAGCTTTCTTT	CASSRSGENTEAFF
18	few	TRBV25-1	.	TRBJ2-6	TGTGCCAGCAGTGAATGGGGGCTTACAGGGTCTGGGGCCAACGTCCTGACTTTC	CASSEWGLTGSGANVLTF
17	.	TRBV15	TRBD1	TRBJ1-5	TGTGCCACCAGCAGATACCTCAGCCGGGACAGCCATCAGCCCCAGCATTTT	CATSRYLSRDSHQPQHF
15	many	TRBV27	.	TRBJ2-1	TGTGCCAGCAGTGCACAGGGTCCAGCTATAATTGAGCAGTTCTTC	CASSAQGPAIIEQFF
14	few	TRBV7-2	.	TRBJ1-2	TGTGCCAGCAGCTTAGGAGCGGAGCATAATGGCTACACCTTC	CASSLGAEHNGYTF
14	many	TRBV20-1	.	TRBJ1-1	TGCAGTGCTTCCGTTCTATCGGGAGCCACTGAAGCTTTCTTT	CSASVLSGATEAFF
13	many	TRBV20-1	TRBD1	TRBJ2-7	TGCAGTGCCACAGGGGACAGGGTGAGCGAGCAGTACTTC	CSATGDRVSEQYF